This TCR beta chain emerged from a study of PD-L1 blockade in urothelial cancer. Study summary: Blood underwent analysis 3 weeks (second dose) and 6 weeks after treatment began. Each blood sample yielded a median of approximately 140,000 T cells.

Locally advanced or metastatic urothelial carcinoma affected the patients. Each patient gave between 1 and 8 samples, pretreatment and on-treatment. The CDR3 spans 14 residues. V dropped 4 bases and J dropped 8; count of bases not matched to a gene: 3. CDR1 is MNHEY and CDR2 is SMNVEV in the germline V gene (reference sequence). Produced via immunoSEQ multiplex PCR; TCRdb's table is partial and in-frame only. The sample includes around 120,000 clones, about 85% seen only once; the top ten take 2.4%. The chain uses TRBV27 and TRBJ1-6; 9 bases are a match to TRBD1. The sequence came from a man over 45 with urothelial cancer. The specimen was PBMCs, collected around atezolizumab (anti-PD-L1) treatment. Here the CDR3 reads CASSSGTGHSPLHF. The CDR3 coding sequence is TGTGCCAGCAGTTCCGGGACAGGGCATTCACCCCTCCACTTT.